The clone carrying this T cell receptor (beta chain) was recorded many times. Its antigen is unknown. This sample was taken from a study of T cell repertoires in cytomegalovirus infection. About the study: Recently identified HLA-C-restricted and well-studied HLA-B-restricted CMV epitopes were used.

General study results and limits: Using cumulative public TCR beta family frequency, the authors identified those who carried CMV together with the relevant HLA.

MiXCR was run by TCRdb on the reads, yielding one entry per CDR3 protein. The sample consists of about 890,000 distinct CDR3 sequences, approximately 31% of them appearing once. Germline V gives CDR1 SGHVS, CDR2 FNYEAQ. The V gene lost 4 bases and the J gene lost 7 bases, with 5 bases spanning the gap. This CDR3 spans 11 amino acids. Sequences were derived from cultured CD8+ T cells from PBMCs, sampled from culture after CMV antigen stimulation. The chain uses TRBV7-6 and TRBJ2-1; D unclear. The TCR sequence derives from a human donor in good health (CMV status not recorded). Some clones in this sample may be carry-over from other donors' samples. The CDR3 nucleotides read TGTGCCAGCAGCTCTTTGAATGAGCAGTTCTTC. Protein: CASSSLNEQFF.